A selection of T cell receptor beta chains follows, all from one sample in a study of blood T cell repertoires in COVID-19. Produced via immunoSEQ multiplex PCR; TCRdb's table is partial and in-frame only. The sample holds around 300,000 clones, approximately 90% seen once. Sequenced sample: peripheral blood. These receptors originate from a woman aged 50 to 60 with COVID-19, enrolled during active disease. CDR3s include the opening cysteine and the closing phenylalanine or tryptophan. A D gene is named only where the DNA matches it firmly. Some rows mark clone size as missing; the rest say once, few, many or name a class of expanded clone.

CDR3 length	V gene	clone size	D gene	J gene	CDR3 protein	CDR3 DNA
16	TRBV5-1	NA	NA	TRBJ2-3	CASSLGLKLASDTQYF	TGCGCCAGCAGCTTGGGCTTAAAACTAGCCTCGGATACGCAGTATTTT
12	TRBV6-6	NA	NA	TRBJ1-5	CASRTGNQPQHF	TGTGCCAGCAGAACAGGGAATCAGCCCCAGCATTTT
13	TRBV12-3/TRBV12-4	NA	NA	TRBJ1-5	CASSLIRDQPQHF	TGTGCCAGCAGTTTAATCAGGGATCAGCCCCAGCATTTT
15	TRBV5-6	once	TRBD1	TRBJ2-3	CASSPTGQGTDTQYF	TGTGCCAGCAGCCCGACTGGACAGGGGACAGATACGCAGTATTTT
16	TRBV7-2	NA	NA	TRBJ1-5	CASSLDGPRLGQPQHF	TGTGCCAGCAGCTTAGATGGCCCGAGGTTAGGTCAGCCCCAGCATTTT
15	TRBV25-1	NA	TRBD2	TRBJ2-7	CASSGTSGGTYEQYF	TGTGCCAGCAGTGGGACTAGCGGGGGAACCTACGAGCAGTACTTC
15	TRBV27	NA	NA	TRBJ1-3	CASSLSGAGRNTIYF	TGTGCCAGCAGTTTATCGGGGGCAGGCCGGAACACCATATATTTT
19	TRBV5-6	once	TRBD1	TRBJ1-5	CASSLAGGTGKFSHQPQHF	TGTGCCAGCAGCTTGGCCGGTGGGACAGGGAAATTTTCGCATCAGCCCCAGCATTTT
15	TRBV13	NA	TRBD2	TRBJ2-1	CASSHRLAGTNEQFF	TGTGCCAGCAGCCACCGACTAGCGGGAACCAATGAGCAGTTCTTC
15	TRBV11-2	NA	NA	TRBJ1-5	CASSLEAGEYQPQHF	TGTGCCAGCAGCTTAGAGGCAGGGGAATATCAGCCCCAGCATTTT
14	TRBV6-5	NA	NA	TRBJ1-5	CASRAGRESQPQHF	TGTGCCAGCAGGGCGGGGAGGGAAAGCCAGCCCCAGCATTTT
11	TRBV28	NA	NA	TRBJ1-4	CASSPYEKLFF	TGTGCCAGCTCTCCTTATGAAAAACTGTTTTTT
15	TRBV18	NA	TRBD2	TRBJ2-7	CASSPGSGAAGEQYF	TGTGCCAGCTCACCGGGTAGCGGGGCGGCTGGCGAGCAGTACTTC
13	TRBV29-1	NA	NA	TRBJ2-1	CSSLQESYNEQFF	TGCAGCTCCCTACAGGAATCCTACAATGAGCAGTTCTTC
14	TRBV11-1	NA	TRBD1	TRBJ2-1	CASSTRQGYNEQFF	TGTGCCAGCAGCACCCGACAGGGCTACAATGAGCAGTTCTTC
15	TRBV3-1/TRBV3-2	NA	NA	TRBJ1-1	CASSQESGGRAEAFF	TGTGCCAGCAGCCAAGAAAGCGGGGGGCGCGCTGAAGCTTTCTTT
15	TRBV7-8	NA	TRBD2	TRBJ2-7	CASSVTGLQSDEQYF	TGTGCCAGCAGCGTTACGGGACTACAGTCTGACGAGCAGTACTTC
15	TRBV5-4	once	TRBD2	TRBJ2-7	CASSLAASGYYEQYF	TGTGCCAGCAGCTTGGCCGCTAGCGGCTATTACGAGCAGTACTTC
15	TRBV10-3	NA	TRBD1	TRBJ2-7	CAISDRDRGAYEQYF	TGTGCCATCAGTGACCGCGACAGGGGGGCCTACGAGCAGTACTTC
14	TRBV6-5	NA	TRBD1	TRBJ1-4	CASRRGGADEKLFF	TGTGCCAGCAGGAGAGGGGGCGCGGATGAAAAACTGTTTTTT
15	TRBV30	NA	NA	TRBJ2-2	CAWSGGGGYVGELFF	TGTGCCTGGAGTGGGGGAGGTGGATACGTCGGGGAGCTGTTTTTT
11	TRBV29-1	NA	NA	TRBJ2-3	CSVVRADTQYF	TGCAGCGTTGTGAGGGCGGATACGCAGTATTTT
15	TRBV5-1	NA	NA	TRBJ2-5	CASSLGVATQETQYF	TGCGCCAGCAGCTTGGGGGTAGCCACCCAAGAGACCCAGTACTTC
15	TRBV19	once	NA	TRBJ2-7	CASSSPRQHTYEQYF	TGTGCCAGTAGTAGTCCGAGGCAGCATACCTACGAGCAGTACTTC
13	TRBV30	NA	NA	TRBJ1-5	CAWSGGVGQPQHF	TGTGCCTGGAGTGGGGGCGTAGGTCAGCCCCAGCATTTT
14	TRBV5-5	NA	NA	TRBJ1-3	CASSSRTVGNTIYF	TGTGCCAGCAGCTCGCGGACAGTTGGAAACACCATATATTTT
15	TRBV7-2	NA	NA	TRBJ2-3	CASSPGNPGVDTQYF	TGTGCCAGCAGCCCCGGGAACCCCGGGGTGGATACGCAGTATTTT
14	TRBV2	NA	TRBD1	TRBJ1-1	CASRRDRGWTEAFF	TGTGCCAGCAGGCGGGACAGGGGTTGGACTGAAGCTTTCTTT
13	TRBV10-1	NA	NA	TRBJ1-3	CASSGSAGNTIYF	TGCGCCAGCAGTGGATCGGCTGGAAACACCATATATTTT
13	TRBV4-1	NA	NA	TRBJ1-2	CASSQPGTYGYTF	TGCGCCAGCAGCCAGCCAGGAACCTATGGCTACACCTTC
15	TRBV7-8	NA	NA	TRBJ2-3	CASSFLPAGTDTQYF	TGTGCCAGCAGCTTCCTTCCAGCAGGGACAGATACGCAGTATTTT
13	TRBV6-6	once	NA	TRBJ2-7	CASSRRIEGEQYF	TGTGCCAGCAGCCGAAGGATTGAGGGCGAGCAGTACTTC
15	TRBV18	NA	TRBD2	TRBJ2-7	CASSPGLAGGVEQYF	TGTGCCAGCTCACCCGGACTAGCGGGAGGTGTCGAGCAGTACTTC
17	TRBV15	NA	NA	TRBJ1-1	CATSSGVSRVSNTEAFF	TGTGCCACCAGCAGTGGAGTCTCCAGGGTATCGAACACTGAAGCTTTCTTT
14	TRBV5-1	NA	NA	TRBJ1-2	CASSSDRRNYGYTF	TGCGCCAGCAGCTCTGACAGGCGAAACTATGGCTACACCTTC
17	TRBV14	NA	TRBD1	TRBJ1-1	CASSPDRGRLVNTEAFF	TGTGCCAGCAGCCCTGACAGGGGGCGACTCGTGAACACTGAAGCTTTCTTT
13	TRBV29-1	NA	TRBD2	TRBJ2-1	CSVLLAGVNEQFF	TGCAGCGTCTTACTAGCGGGAGTCAATGAGCAGTTCTTC
17	TRBV7-3	NA	TRBD2	TRBJ2-7	CASSLTGGPAGNYEQYF	TGTGCCAGCAGCTTAACCGGGGGTCCAGCGGGGAACTACGAGCAGTACTTC
16	TRBV18	NA	TRBD1	TRBJ2-7	CASSRQGQANSYEQYF	TGTGCCAGCTCGCGACAGGGACAGGCGAACTCCTACGAGCAGTACTTC
18	TRBV9	NA	TRBD2	TRBJ2-7	CASSSPRGRLAGPYEQYF	TGTGCCAGCAGCTCTCCCCGGGGGAGACTAGCGGGACCCTACGAGCAGTACTTC
15	TRBV4-1	NA	NA	TRBJ2-2	CASSQVGGNTGELFF	TGCGCCAGCAGCCAAGTCGGAGGGAACACCGGGGAGCTGTTTTTT
14	TRBV19	NA	TRBD2	TRBJ2-7	CASRRLAGSYEQYF	TGTGCCAGTAGACGACTAGCGGGAAGCTACGAGCAGTACTTC
16	TRBV15	NA	TRBD1	TRBJ1-5	CATSNPLGQGNQPQHF	TGTGCCACCAGCAACCCTTTGGGACAGGGAAATCAGCCCCAGCATTTT
15	TRBV5-1	once	TRBD1	TRBJ1-1	CASSLDGQGGTEAFF	TGCGCCAGCAGCTTAGACGGACAGGGTGGGACTGAAGCTTTCTTT
14	TRBV19	NA	TRBD1	TRBJ2-2	CASQDRGGTGELFF	TGTGCCAGTCAGGACAGGGGCGGCACCGGGGAGCTGTTTTTT
15	TRBV3-1/TRBV3-2	once	TRBD1	TRBJ1-1	CASTRTGPQNTEAFF	TGTGCCAGCACTAGGACAGGCCCCCAGAACACTGAAGCTTTCTTT
15	TRBV7-2	NA	NA	TRBJ2-7	CASSLEVGLSYEQYF	TGTGCCAGCAGCTTAGAGGTGGGCCTCTCCTACGAGCAGTACTTC
14	TRBV27	NA	NA	TRBJ1-1	CASNSWGANTEAFF	TGTGCCAGTAATAGCTGGGGCGCGAACACTGAAGCTTTCTTT
14	TRBV29-1	NA	TRBD1	TRBJ1-2	CSVRGQGTNYGYTF	TGCAGCGTTCGCGGACAGGGAACTAACTATGGCTACACCTTC
15	TRBV7-2	NA	TRBD2	TRBJ2-1	CASSLRFSGSDGWFF	TGTGCCAGCAGTCTTAGGTTTAGCGGGAGTGACGGTTGGTTCTTC
14	TRBV10-3	NA	NA	TRBJ2-1	CAISEEDRYNEQFF	TGTGCCATCAGTGAGGAGGACAGATACAATGAGCAGTTCTTC
11	TRBV11-1	NA	NA	TRBJ1-1	CASSRGLVAFF	TGTGCCAGCAGTAGAGGGTTAGTTGCTTTCTTT
15	TRBV28	NA	NA	TRBJ2-1	CASSSNPPGFHEQFF	TGTGCCAGCAGTTCCAACCCTCCAGGGTTCCATGAGCAGTTCTTC
14	TRBV21-1	NA	NA	TRBJ1-6	CASSNGQGMPPLHF	TGTGCCAGCAGCAACGGACAGGGGATGCCACCCCTCCACTTT
12	TRBV29-1	NA	NA	TRBJ2-7	CSARQNSYEQYF	TGCAGCGCCCGACAGAACTCCTACGAGCAGTACTTC
16	TRBV7-9	NA	NA	TRBJ2-1	CASSLAPQGQNNEQFF	TGTGCCAGCAGCTTAGCCCCACAAGGACAGAACAATGAGCAGTTCTTC
13	TRBV14	NA	NA	TRBJ2-3	CASSGIPTDTQYF	TGTGCCAGCTCCGGGATTCCCACAGATACGCAGTATTTT
16	TRBV27	NA	TRBD1	TRBJ1-5	CASSFSGGTANQPQHF	TGTGCCAGCAGTTTCTCCGGAGGGACAGCAAATCAGCCCCAGCATTTT